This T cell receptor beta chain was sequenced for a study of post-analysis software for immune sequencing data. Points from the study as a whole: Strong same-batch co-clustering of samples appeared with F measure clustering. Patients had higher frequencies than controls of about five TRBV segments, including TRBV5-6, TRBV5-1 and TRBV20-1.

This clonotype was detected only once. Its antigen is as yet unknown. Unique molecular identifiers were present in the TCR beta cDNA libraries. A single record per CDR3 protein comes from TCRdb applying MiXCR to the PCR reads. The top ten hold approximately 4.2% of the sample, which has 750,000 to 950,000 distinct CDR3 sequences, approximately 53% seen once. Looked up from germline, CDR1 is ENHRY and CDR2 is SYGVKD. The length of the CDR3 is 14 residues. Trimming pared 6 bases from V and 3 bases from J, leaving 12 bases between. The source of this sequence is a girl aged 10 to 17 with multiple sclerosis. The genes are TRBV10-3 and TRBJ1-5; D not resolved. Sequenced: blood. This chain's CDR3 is CAIRNSEPNQPQHF. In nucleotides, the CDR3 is TGTGCCATCAGGAATTCGGAACCCAATCAGCCCCAGCATTTT.